Each of the 17 T cell receptor beta chains below was sequenced from the same sample in a study of shared clonotypes between healthy human individuals. The table came from immunoSEQ multiplex PCR; TCRdb's copy has only in-frame clones and leaves some out. In the table there are over a million clones, roughly 80% of which are singletons. Sequenced input: memory CD4+ T cells sorted from blood. The subset here: CD45RA-negative fraction. These receptors came from a young man in good health.

As for this clone: Additional DNA sequences in this sample encode the identical CDR3. This rearrangement joins TRBV9 to TRBJ1-1; D remains ambiguous. The V and J ends lost 0 bases and 1 base respectively, with 4 bases between them. This CDR3 has 13 residues. Germline V CDR1 and CDR2: SGDLS, YYNGEE. The CDR3 sequence: CASSVAGNTEAFF. CDR3 DNA: TGTGCCAGCAGCGTAGCCGGGAACACTGAAGCTTTCTTT.

The CDR3 DNA reads as TGTGCCAGCCAAATCGGGGGACCGGGGTCTTACGAGCAGTACTTC. It translates to CASQIGGPGSYEQYF. The chain joins TRBV19 to TRBJ2-7, with D possibly being TRBD2 (6 bases). This CDR3 has 15 amino acids. V lost 9 bases and J lost 4, with 22 bases in between. Germline CDR1 is LNHDA and CDR2 is SQIVND (reference sequence).

The chain combines TRBV7-2 with TRBJ2-1; D possibly uses TRBD1 or TRBD2 (5 bases each). Deletions cut 5 bases from V and 5 bases from J, with 10 bases between. The CDR3 is made up of 13 amino acids. The germline gives CDR1 SGHTA, CDR2 FQGNSA. In nucleotides, the CDR3 is TGTGCCAGCAGCCGGCAGGGAGACAATGAGCAGTTCTTC. It yields the protein CASSRQGDNEQFF.

V gene TRBV28 combines with J gene TRBJ2-7, with unresolved D. Germline-derived CDR1 and CDR2 are MDHEN and SYDVKM. With 8 bases removed from V and 0 bases from J, the gap between germline ends came to 11 bases. CDR3 length equals 13 residues. The CDR3 reads CASLALASYEQYF. CDR3 DNA sequence: TGTGCCAGCCTTGCCCTGGCCTCCTACGAGCAGTACTTC.

This chain links TRBV29-1 with TRBJ1-1, with D tentatively TRBD1 (6 bases). Germline loops: CDR1 SQVTM, CDR2 ANQGSEA. The V gene lost 3 bases and the J gene lost 4 bases, with 9 bases spanning the gap. The CDR3 sequence is 12 residues long. The CDR3 bases are TGCAGCGTTGAGGGGGCGCCCACTGAAGCTTTCTTT. As protein: CSVEGAPTEAFF.

CDR3 bases: TGTGCCAGCAGCGTGTGGGTTACCGGGGAGCTGTTTTTT. Amino acids: CASSVWVTGELFF. The chain uses TRBV27 and TRBJ2-2, with D uncertain. The CDR3 spans 13 residues. CDR1 is MNHEY, CDR2 SMNVEV, per germline (reference sequence). Trimming stripped 6 bases from V and 5 bases from J, with 10 bases between.

Regarding this clone: This probably arose from a read error, given a far larger clone one base away. V and J are TRBV4-3 and TRBJ2-3, with a possible D match to TRBD1 (5 bases). The CDR3 has 14 amino acids. With 1 base removed from V and 0 bases from J, the gap between germline ends came to 5 bases. Germline V CDR1 and CDR2: LGHNA, YSLEER. The CDR3 reads CASSQGQSTDTQYF. CDR3 nucleotides: TGCGCCAGCAGCCAAGGACAGAGCACAGATACGCAGTATTTT.

The chain is built from TRBV19 and TRBJ2-2; D gene unclear. This CDR3 contains 16 residues. From germline, CDR1 is LNHDA and CDR2 SQIVND (reference sequence). The V end was cut by 0 bases, the J end by 0 bases, with 8 bases between. The CDR3, as DNA: TGTGCCAGTAGTATAGATCGCAGGACGAACACCGGGGAGCTGTTTTTT. Residues: CASSIDRRTNTGELFF.

This CDR3 reads CASSGSTDTQYF. CDR3 sequence (DNA): TGTGCCAGCAGCGGAAGCACAGATACGCAGTATTTT. The chain combines TRBV7-6 with TRBJ2-3; D unclear. Trimming shortened V by 5 bases and J by 0 bases, and 3 bases separated the two germline ends. The CDR3 is 12 residues long. Germline CDR1 reads SGHVS; CDR2 reads FNYEAQ.

This clone turned up a few times. The chain couples TRBV6-5 to TRBJ1-1; no reliable D call. Per germline, CDR1 MNHEY and CDR2 SVGAGI. Trimming left V 5 bases short and J 4 bases short, with 11 bases between. The CDR3 contains 13 residues. The CDR3 region is CASSGIRGTEAFF. The CDR3 nucleotides are TGTGCCAGCAGTGGGATTCGGGGCACTGAAGCTTTCTTT.

This rearrangement joins TRBV7-2 to TRBJ2-5; no reliable D call. V lost 2 bases to trimming and J lost 1 base, with 8 bases between them. Germline CDR1 is SGHTA and CDR2 is FQGNSA. The CDR3 consists of 14 residues. The CDR3 reads CASSLKAIQETQYF. In DNA, the CDR3 is TGTGCCAGCAGCTTAAAGGCGATCCAAGAGACCCAGTACTTC. The full variable domain, in which reference TRBV7-2 and TRBJ2-5 provide the parts outside the CDR3, is GAGVSQSPSNKVTEKGKDVELRCDPISGHTALYWYRQSLGQGLEFLIYFQGNSAPDKSGLPSDRFSAERTGGSVSTLTIQRTQQEDSAVYLCASSLKAIQETQYFGPGTRLLVL.

There are a few counts of this clone. The chain carries TRBV28 and TRBJ2-3; 12 bases are shared with TRBD2. V was pared by 0 bases and J by 6 bases, with 7 bases of the junction left unmatched. The CDR3 has 17 residues. Germline V gene lookup returns CDR1 MDHEN and CDR2 SYDVKM. The CDR3 DNA reads TGTGCCAGCAGTTTATGGACTAGCGGGGGCCTTCTGGATACGCAGTATTTT. Translated: CASSLWTSGGLLDTQYF.

DNA for the CDR3: TGTGCCAGCAGCTTCCGACAGGGGGCCGGGGAGCTGTTTTTT. Translation: CASSFRQGAGELFF. This chain links TRBV7-9 with TRBJ2-2; 9 bases map to TRBD1. Germline trimming cut 3 bases from V and 6 bases from J; bases unmatched to any gene: 2. This CDR3 comprises 14 residues. CDR1 and CDR2 (germline): SEHNR, FQNEAQ (reference sequence).

The genes are TRBV4-3 and TRBJ2-3; 10 bases map to TRBD2. Germline trimming cut 0 bases from V and 6 bases from J; bases unmatched to any gene: 9. Germline CDR1 reads LGHNA; CDR2 reads YSLEER. The CDR3 is made up of 17 amino acids. The CDR3 reads CASSQDRSSGRGDTQYF. The CDR3 nucleotides read TGCGCCAGCAGCCAAGATCGGTCTAGCGGGAGAGGCGATACGCAGTATTTT.

This chain joins TRBV7-3 and TRBJ1-1; 9 bases map to TRBD1. V shed 5 bases, J shed 3 bases, and the junction held 4 bases outside the gene matches. Germline V gene sequence: CDR1 SGHTA, CDR2 FQGTGA. This CDR3 region has 14 residues. As DNA, the CDR3 is TGTGCCAGCAGCCTAAGACAGGGGGACACTGAAGCTTTCTTT. It is translated as CASSLRQGDTEAFF. Based on the CDR3 plus reference TRBV7-3 and TRBJ1-1, the full variable domain is GAGVSQTPSNKVTEKGKYVELRCDPISGHTALYWYRQSLGQGPEFLIYFQGTGAADDSGLPNDRFFAVRPEGSVSTLKIQRTERGDSAVYLCASSLRQGDTEAFFGQGTRLTVV.

The V and J genes are TRBV7-8 and TRBJ2-1; 8 nucleotides match TRBD2. V lost 3 bases and J lost 1; bases outside the gene matches: 2. Germline CDR1 and CDR2: SGHVS and FQNEAQ. This CDR3 is built from 15 residues. CDR3 amino acids: CASSFLAGSYNEQFF. The CDR3 DNA reads as TGTGCCAGCAGCTTCCTAGCGGGTTCCTACAATGAGCAGTTCTTC. Full variable domain (missing parts from reference TRBV7-8 and TRBJ2-1): GAGVSQSPRYKVAKRGQDVALRCDPISGHVSLFWYQQALGQGPEFLTYFQNEAQLDKSGLPSDRFFAERPEGSVSTLKIQRTQQEDSAVYLCASSFLAGSYNEQFFGPGTRLTVL.

J is TRBJ1-5 and V is TRBV28; TRBD1 is a possible D gene (6 bases). The CDR3 contains 13 residues. Germline lookup yields CDR1 MDHEN and CDR2 SYDVKM. Trimming removed 4 bases at V and 7 bases at J, with 11 bases between. The CDR3 here is CASSYRALQPQHF. CDR3 bases: TGTGCCAGCAGTTACAGGGCACTCCAGCCCCAGCATTTT.